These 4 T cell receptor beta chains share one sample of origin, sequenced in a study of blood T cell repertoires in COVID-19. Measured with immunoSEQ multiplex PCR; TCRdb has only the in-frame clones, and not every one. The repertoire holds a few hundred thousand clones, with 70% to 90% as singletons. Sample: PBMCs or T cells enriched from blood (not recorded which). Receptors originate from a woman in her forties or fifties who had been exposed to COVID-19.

The CDR3 is CASSWETGGRGNEQFF. As DNA, the CDR3 is TGTGCCAGCAGCTGGGAGACAGGGGGCAGGGGCAATGAGCAGTTCTTC. The rearrangement links TRBV5-5 to TRBJ2-1; 10 positions match TRBD1. V gave up 3 bases and J gave up 6 bases; unmatched junction bases: 9. The CDR3 consists of 16 residues. Per germline, CDR1 SGHKS and CDR2 YYEKEE (reference sequence). Complete variable domain (other parts from reference TRBV5-5 and TRBJ2-1): DAGVTQSPTHLIKTRGQQVTLRCSPISGHKSVSWYQQVLGQGPQFIFQYYEKEERGRGNFPDRFSARQFPNYSSELNVNALLLGDSALYLCASSWETGGRGNEQFFGPGTRLTVL.

The CDR3 sequence is CATSDFTGNEQFF. CDR3 DNA sequence: TGTGCCACCAGTGATTTCACAGGGAATGAGCAGTTCTTC. This chain uses TRBV24-1 with TRBJ2-1; D is possibly TRBD1 (6 bases). The CDR3 totals 13 residues. V was clipped by 1 base and J by 7 bases, with 7 bases between them. Germline CDR1 reads KGHDR; CDR2 reads SFDVKD.

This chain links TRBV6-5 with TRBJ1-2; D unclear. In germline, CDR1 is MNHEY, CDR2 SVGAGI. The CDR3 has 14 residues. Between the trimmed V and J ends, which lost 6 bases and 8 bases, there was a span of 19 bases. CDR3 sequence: CASSLAIGLEGYTF. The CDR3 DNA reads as TGTGCCAGCAGCCTAGCCATCGGCTTGGAGGGCTACACCTTC.

The DNA for the CDR3 is TGTGCCAGCAGTCCCCGGGGACAGTTGAACACTGAAGCTTTCTTT. This translates into CASSPRGQLNTEAFF. The V call is TRBV27, the J call TRBJ1-1, with 7 bases identical to TRBD1. The CDR3 extends over 15 amino acids. The V segment lost 5 bases and the J segment 0 bases; nucleotides outside the gene matches: 6. Germline CDR1 is MNHEY and CDR2 is SMNVEV (reference sequence).